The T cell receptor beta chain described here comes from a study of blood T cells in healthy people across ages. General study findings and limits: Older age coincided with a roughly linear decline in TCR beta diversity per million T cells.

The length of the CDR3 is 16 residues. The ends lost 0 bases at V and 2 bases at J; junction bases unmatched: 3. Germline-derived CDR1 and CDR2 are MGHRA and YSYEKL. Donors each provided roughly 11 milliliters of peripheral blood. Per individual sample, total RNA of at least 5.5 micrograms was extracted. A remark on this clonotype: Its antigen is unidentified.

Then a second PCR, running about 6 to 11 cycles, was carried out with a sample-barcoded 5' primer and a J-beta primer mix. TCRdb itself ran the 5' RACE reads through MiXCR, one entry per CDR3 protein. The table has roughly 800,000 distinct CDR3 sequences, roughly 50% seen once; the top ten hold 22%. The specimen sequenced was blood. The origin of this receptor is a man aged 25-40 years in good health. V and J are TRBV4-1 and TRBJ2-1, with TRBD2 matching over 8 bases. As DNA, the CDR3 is TGCGCCAGCAGCCAAGATAGCGGGGCGGCCTACAATGAGCAGTTCTTC. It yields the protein CASSQDSGAAYNEQFF.